This T cell receptor (beta chain) derives from a study of blood T cell repertoires in COVID-19. Study context: Samples representing acute and convalescent COVID-19 were sourced from the United States, Italy and Spain. From T cells, B-cell-depleted T cells, or PBMCs came the material, which was cDNA or gDNA.

Germline CDR1 is KGHDR and CDR2 is SFDVKD. V dropped 9 bases and J dropped 5; count of bases not matched to a gene: 4. CDR3 size: 14 residues. As processed by the authors: Quantification of nucleated cells was approximated via reference gene primer amplification. Sequencing was performed with immunoSEQ multiplex PCR; in TCRdb, only in-frame clones are kept and a portion is missing. That table supplies the V and J calls and clone size; D and trimming were determined from the DNA. The sample includes around 200,000 clones, 84% of them seen just once. The TCR originated in a man younger than 45 with active or convalescent COVID-19. Sequences were obtained from peripheral blood. The chain combines TRBV24-1 with TRBJ2-4, with 12 bases lining up with TRBD2. CDR3: CATPSGRAQNIQYF. CDR3 DNA sequence: TGTGCCACCCCTAGCGGGAGGGCCCAAAACATTCAGTACTTC.